This record covers a single TCR beta chain. The data belong to a study of blood T cells in healthy people across ages. A sample-barcoded 5' primer and a J-beta primer mix were used in a second PCR of roughly 7 to 11 cycles. TCRdb independently ran MiXCR on the 5' RACE reads; one entry per CDR3 protein. In the table there are roughly 1,700,000 distinct CDR3 sequences, over 25% of which are singletons. The V and J ends lost 0 bases and 5 bases respectively, with 14 bases between them. The germline CDR1 and CDR2 sequences are GTSNPN and SVGIG (reference sequence). The CDR3 loop spans 15 amino acids. The TCR originated in a woman in her twenties or thirties in good health. The sample taken for sequencing was blood. The J gene is TRBJ2-1, the V gene TRBV30, with D hard to call. CDR3 in DNA: TGTGCCTGGAGTGTACGTCAGAGTACCAACAATGAGCAGTTCTTC. Translation gives CAWSVRQSTNNEQFF.